The source of this TCR beta chain is a study of cytomegalovirus exposure and HLA in healthy donors. For the study at large: An analysis done earlier identified approximately 120 million unique TCR beta sequences from about 180 million T cells.

This clone was found a few times. Its antigen is as yet unknown. General study findings and limits: Solely CMV serostatus was available to characterize immune exposure. V- and J-gene trimming in TCR beta was tied to a missense DCLRE1C variant by an analysis performed later. As confirmed in vitro, a few CMV-associated chains were specific for CMV antigens.

In the PCR, 60 Vbeta and 13 Jbeta primers were used. Profiling relied on immunoSEQ multiplex PCR, and the TCRdb table lists in-frame clones only, not all of them. The sample yields roughly 120,000 clones, 75% to 85% seen once. Sequencing was performed on PBMCs. The TCR originated in a man younger than 35 in good health and CMV-seronegative.

This chain's CDR3 is CASSIAPDELNTEAFF. The CDR3 region has the DNA TGTGCCAGCAGTATAGCGCCCGACGAGTTGAACACTGAAGCTTTCTTT. This chain joins TRBV11-2 and TRBJ1-1; D remains ambiguous. The CDR3 is 16 amino acids. Germline CDR1 and CDR2: SGHAT and FQNNGV. The V end lost 6 bases, the J end lost 0 bases, and 17 bases lay between the germline ends.